The clone carrying this T cell receptor beta chain was seen at least ten times. What it binds is unknown. The CDR3 loop spans 15 amino acids. Germline V gene sequence: CDR1 LGHDT, CDR2 YNNKEL (reference sequence). V lost 5 bases, J lost 2 bases, and 15 bases lay in between. The team produced cDNA through 5'RACE using 10-nucleotide random UMIs. Via MiXCR, TCRdb re-called the 5' RACE reads, giving one row per CDR3 protein. Among 50,000 to 70,000 distinct CDR3 sequences listed, 2% to 2.5% were seen once. This record comes from a study of neurological immune-mediated disorders. The study, taken as a whole, reports: There was no clinical or MRI feature that was associated with the multiple sclerosis repertoire cluster.

This chain connects TRBV3-1 to TRBJ2-5; D perhaps matches TRBD2 (6 bases). Input material: PBMCs. This clonotype was obtained from a middle-aged man with multiple sclerosis. CDR3 in amino acids: CASSSRAGGQETQYF. The DNA for the CDR3 is TGTGCCAGCAGCTCTAGAGCGGGTGGACAAGAGACCCAGTACTTC.